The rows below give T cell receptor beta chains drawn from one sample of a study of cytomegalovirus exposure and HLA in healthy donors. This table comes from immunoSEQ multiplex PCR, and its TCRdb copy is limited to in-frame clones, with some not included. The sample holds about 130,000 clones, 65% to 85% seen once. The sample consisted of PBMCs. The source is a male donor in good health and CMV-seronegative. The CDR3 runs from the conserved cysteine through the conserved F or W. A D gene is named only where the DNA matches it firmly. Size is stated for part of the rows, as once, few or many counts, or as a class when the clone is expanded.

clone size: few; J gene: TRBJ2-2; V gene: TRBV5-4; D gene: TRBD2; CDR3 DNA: TGTGCCAGCAGCTTAGCGGGAGCTTACGCCGGGGAGCTGTTTTTT; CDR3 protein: CASSLAGAYAGELFF
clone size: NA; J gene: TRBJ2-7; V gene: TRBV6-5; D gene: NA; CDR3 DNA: TGTGCCAGCAGTTACTACAGGGGTAGCGGCTACGAGCAGTACTTC; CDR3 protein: CASSYYRGSGYEQYF
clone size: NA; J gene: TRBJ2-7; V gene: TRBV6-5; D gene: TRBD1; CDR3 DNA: TGTGCCAGCCGGGACAGGGGAGACTACGAGCAGTACTTC; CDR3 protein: CASRDRGDYEQYF
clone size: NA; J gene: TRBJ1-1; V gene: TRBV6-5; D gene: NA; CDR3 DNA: TGTGCCAGCAGTTACTCGACATCCAACACTGAAGCTTTCTTT; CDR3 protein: CASSYSTSNTEAFF
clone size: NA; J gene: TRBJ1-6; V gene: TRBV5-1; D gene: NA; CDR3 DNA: TGCGCCAGCAGCTTGTCGAGCTCCTATAATTCACCCCTCCACTTT; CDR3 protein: CASSLSSSYNSPLHF
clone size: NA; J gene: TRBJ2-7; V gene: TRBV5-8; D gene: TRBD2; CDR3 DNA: TGTGCCAGCAGTCGCGGGACTAGCGTTACCTACGAGCAGTACTTC; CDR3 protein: CASSRGTSVTYEQYF
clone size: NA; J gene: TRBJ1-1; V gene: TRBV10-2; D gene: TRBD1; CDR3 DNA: TGCGCCAGCATTAGGGGGCGAGGCACTGAAGCTTTCTTT; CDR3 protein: CASIRGRGTEAFF
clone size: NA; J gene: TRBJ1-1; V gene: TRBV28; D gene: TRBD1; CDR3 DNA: TGTGCCAGCAGTTTGATCGGACAGGCGGCTTTCTTT; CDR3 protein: CASSLIGQAAFF
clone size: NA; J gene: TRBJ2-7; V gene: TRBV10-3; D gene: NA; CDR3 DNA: TGTGCCGTCGCAGGAACAGGGAAGGGCCATGGTTCCTACGAGCAGTACTTC; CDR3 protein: CAVAGTGKGHGSYEQYF
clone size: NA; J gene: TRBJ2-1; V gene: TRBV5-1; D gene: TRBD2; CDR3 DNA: TGCGCCAGCAGCTTGGCCAGCGGGAGCTCCTACAATGAGCAGTTCTTC; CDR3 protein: CASSLASGSSYNEQFF
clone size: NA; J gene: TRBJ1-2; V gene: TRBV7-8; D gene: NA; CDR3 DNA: TGTGCCAGCAGCTTACGGGGGGCTGGTAATGGCTACACCTTC; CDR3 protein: CASSLRGAGNGYTF
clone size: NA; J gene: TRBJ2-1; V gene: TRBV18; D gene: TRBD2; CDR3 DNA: TGTGCCAGCTCACCACCGTTCGCGGGAGTGGGCAATGAGCAGTTCTTC; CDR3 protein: CASSPPFAGVGNEQFF
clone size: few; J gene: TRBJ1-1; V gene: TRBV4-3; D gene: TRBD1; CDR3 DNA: TGCGCCAGCAGCCATCCCAGGGGGGATAGAGTTTGGAGTGTCTCTGAAGCTTTCTTT; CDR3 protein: CASSHPRGDRVWSVSEAFF
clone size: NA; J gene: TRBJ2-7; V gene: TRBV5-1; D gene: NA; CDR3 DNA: TGCGCCAGCAGCTTGCTCCGGGATCCGAGCTCCTACGAGCAGTACTTC; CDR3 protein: CASSLLRDPSSYEQYF
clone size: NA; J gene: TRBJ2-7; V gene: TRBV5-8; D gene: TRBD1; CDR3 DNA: TGTGCCAGCATTCCCCGGGACAGTACCTACGAGCAGTACTTC; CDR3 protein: CASIPRDSTYEQYF
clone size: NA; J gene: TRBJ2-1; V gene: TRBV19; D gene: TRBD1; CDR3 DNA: TGTGCCAGTACCTCACCGGACAGGGGACACAATGAGCAGTTCTTC; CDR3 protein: CASTSPDRGHNEQFF
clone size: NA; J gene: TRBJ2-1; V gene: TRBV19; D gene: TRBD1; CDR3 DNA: TGTGCCAGTAGTGGGACAGGGGGCGTTGGCTTGGTCTTC; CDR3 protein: CASSGTGGVGLVF
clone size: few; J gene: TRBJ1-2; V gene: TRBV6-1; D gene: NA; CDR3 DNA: TGTGCCAGCAGGGACCCGGGGTGGCGGCCTGGCTACACCTTC; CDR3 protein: CASRDPGWRPGYTF
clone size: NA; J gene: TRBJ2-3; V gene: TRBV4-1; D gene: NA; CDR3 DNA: TGCGCCAGCAGCCAAGGGGCGGGATGGGATACGCAGTATTTT; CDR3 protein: CASSQGAGWDTQYF
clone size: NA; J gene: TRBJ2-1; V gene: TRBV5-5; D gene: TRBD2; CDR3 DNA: TGTGCCAGCAGTTTGCAGCGGGAGATAGTCGATGAGCAGTTCTTC; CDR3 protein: CASSLQREIVDEQFF
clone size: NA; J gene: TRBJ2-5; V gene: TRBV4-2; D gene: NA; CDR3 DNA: TGTGCCAGCAGCCAAGAGTTTGGCAGTCAGGAGACCCAGTACTTC; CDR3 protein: CASSQEFGSQETQYF
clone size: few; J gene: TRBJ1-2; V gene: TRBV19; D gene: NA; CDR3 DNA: TGTGCCAGTAGTCCAGAGGGTGCCTATGGCTACACCTTC; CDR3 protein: CASSPEGAYGYTF
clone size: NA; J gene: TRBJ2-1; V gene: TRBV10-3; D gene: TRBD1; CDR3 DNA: TGTGCCATCAGTGAGTCACAGGGGGTGGATGAGCAGTTCTTC; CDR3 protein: CAISESQGVDEQFF
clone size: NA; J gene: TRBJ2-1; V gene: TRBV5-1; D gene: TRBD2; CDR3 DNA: TGCGCCAGCAGTTTGGTAGCGGGAGGGAGTACCTACAATGAGCAGTTCTTC; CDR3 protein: CASSLVAGGSTYNEQFF
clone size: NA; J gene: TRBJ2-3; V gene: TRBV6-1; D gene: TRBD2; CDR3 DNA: TGTGCCAGCAGTCTGACTAGCGGGTGGGCCTGGACGCAGTATTTT; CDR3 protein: CASSLTSGWAWTQYF
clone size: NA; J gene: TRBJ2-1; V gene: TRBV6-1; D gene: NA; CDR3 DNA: TGTGCCAGCAGCGGGAATTACAATGAGCAGTTCTTC; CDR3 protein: CASSGNYNEQFF
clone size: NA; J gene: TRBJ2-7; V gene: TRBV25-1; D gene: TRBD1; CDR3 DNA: TGTGCCAGCACCCCCTGGGGGACAGGGACGTACGAGCAGTACTTC; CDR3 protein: CASTPWGTGTYEQYF
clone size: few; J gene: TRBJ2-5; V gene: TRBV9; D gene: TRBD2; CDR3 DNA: TGTGCCAGCAGCGCGACTAGCGGGAGATCAGAGACCCAGTACTTC; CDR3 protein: CASSATSGRSETQYF